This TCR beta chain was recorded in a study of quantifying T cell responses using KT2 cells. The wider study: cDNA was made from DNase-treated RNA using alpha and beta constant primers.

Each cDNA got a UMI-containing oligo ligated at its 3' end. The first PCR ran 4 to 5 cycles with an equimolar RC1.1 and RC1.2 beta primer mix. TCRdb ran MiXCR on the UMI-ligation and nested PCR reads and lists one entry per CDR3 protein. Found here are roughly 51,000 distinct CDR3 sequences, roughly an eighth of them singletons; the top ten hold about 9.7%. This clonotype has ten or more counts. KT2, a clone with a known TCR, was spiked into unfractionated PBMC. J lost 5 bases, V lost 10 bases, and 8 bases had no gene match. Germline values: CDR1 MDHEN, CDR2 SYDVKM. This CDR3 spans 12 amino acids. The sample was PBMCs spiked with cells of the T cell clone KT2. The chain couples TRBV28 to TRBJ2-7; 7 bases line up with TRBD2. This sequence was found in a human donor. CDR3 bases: TGTGCCACCCGAGGCGGGGGACACGAGCAGTACTTC. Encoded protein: CATRGGGHEQYF.